This is a list of T cell receptor beta chains from one sample in a study of control samples from healthy donors and cancer patients. Profiled with immunoSEQ multiplex PCR; TCRdb holds only in-frame clones, not every one. The sample yields about 160,000 clones, over 90% seen once. Sequences were obtained from blood. The receptors come from a woman aged 25 to 39 in good health. Both conserved end residues are part of each CDR3. The D gene is left open where the match is weak. Part of the rows lack a size; the others show once, few, many or a class for expanded clones.

TRBV5-1	NA	few	TRBJ1-1	CASSSGPNTEAFF	TGCGCCAGCAGCTCCGGACCGAACACTGAAGCTTTCTTT
TRBV6-5	NA	NA	TRBJ1-2	CASSPTGQGGYTF	TGTGCCAGCAGTCCGACAGGCCAGGGTGGCTACACCTTC
TRBV19	NA	NA	TRBJ1-1	CASSSSSRGTEAFF	TGTGCCAGTAGTAGTTCGAGCAGAGGCACTGAAGCTTTCTTT
TRBV18	NA	NA	TRBJ1-1	CASSSDKNTEAFF	TGTGCCAGCTCATCTGACAAGAACACTGAAGCTTTCTTT
TRBV5-1	TRBD2	NA	TRBJ2-7	CASKLADPYEQYF	TGCGCCAGCAAACTAGCGGACCCCTACGAGCAGTACTTC
TRBV5-6	TRBD2	NA	TRBJ2-1	CASSSGLAGFEQFF	TGTGCCAGCAGCTCCGGACTAGCCGGGTTTGAGCAGTTCTTC
TRBV7-7	NA	once	TRBJ2-3	CASSLPGRGNTQYF	TGTGCTAGCAGCTTACCGGGCCGCGGGAATACGCAGTATTTT
TRBV3-1/TRBV3-2	NA	NA	TRBJ2-7	CASSQGTPTYEQYF	TGTGCCAGCAGCCAAGGTACTCCAACCTACGAGCAGTACTTC
TRBV3-1/TRBV3-2	NA	NA	TRBJ1-4	CASSQGAARGVGLFF	TGTGCCAGCAGCCAAGGGGCGGCTCGAGGGGTAGGTCTGTTTTTT
TRBV28	NA	NA	TRBJ1-6	CASSLGRRASPLHF	TGTGCCAGCAGTTTAGGCAGAAGGGCTTCACCCCTCCACTTT
TRBV5-4	NA	NA	TRBJ1-1	CASRKGQNTEAFF	TGTGCCAGCAGAAAAGGACAAAACACTGAAGCTTTCTTT
TRBV19	TRBD1	once	TRBJ2-3	CASSTDREVADTQYF	TGTGCCAGTAGTACGGACAGGGAAGTGGCAGATACGCAGTATTTT
TRBV5-4	NA	NA	TRBJ1-5	CASSLERGNQPQHF	TGTGCCAGCAGCTTGGAAAGGGGCAATCAGCCCCAGCATTTT
TRBV5-4	TRBD2	once	TRBJ2-2	CASSLQRGGTGELFF	TGTGCCAGCAGCCTCCAGCGGGGGGGTACCGGGGAGCTGTTTTTT
TRBV27	TRBD2	NA	TRBJ2-7	CASSPGGGWEQYF	TGTGCCAGCAGTCCGGGGGGGGGCTGGGAGCAGTACTTC
TRBV29-1	NA	NA	TRBJ2-5	CSVEEPGLSSETQYF	TGCAGCGTTGAAGAACCGGGACTTTCGAGTGAGACCCAGTACTTC
TRBV6-5	NA	NA	TRBJ2-5	CASSYSPGTVQETQYF	TGTGCCAGCAGTTACTCGCCGGGGACCGTCCAAGAGACCCAGTACTTC
TRBV7-2	NA	NA	TRBJ1-1	CASSPDWGSYRGWTEAFF	TGTGCCAGCAGCCCAGATTGGGGGTCCTATCGTGGATGGACTGAAGCTTTCTTT
TRBV6-1	TRBD2	NA	TRBJ2-7	CASSDKPGLVYSYEQYF	TGTGCCAGCAGTGACAAGCCGGGACTAGTTTACTCCTACGAGCAGTACTTC
TRBV13	NA	NA	TRBJ1-1	CASSSWTENTEAFF	TGTGCCAGCAGCTCCTGGACAGAAAACACTGAAGCTTTCTTT
TRBV3-1/TRBV3-2	NA	NA	TRBJ1-4	CASSHATNEKLFF	TGTGCCAGCAGTCATGCAACTAATGAAAAACTGTTTTTT
TRBV5-4	NA	NA	TRBJ2-7	CASSLQESSYEQYF	TGTGCCAGCAGCTTGCAGGAGAGCTCCTACGAGCAGTACTTC
TRBV29-1	NA	NA	TRBJ1-2	CSVVWGNYGYTF	TGCAGCGTTGTTTGGGGGAACTATGGCTACACCTTC
TRBV28	NA	NA	TRBJ1-5	CASFQDVQPQHF	TGTGCCAGCTTCCAGGACGTCCAGCCCCAGCATTTT
TRBV5-1	NA	once	TRBJ1-1	CASSLAGQPGTEAFF	TGCGCCAGCAGCTTGGCCGGGCAGCCAGGGACTGAAGCTTTCTTT
TRBV2	TRBD2	NA	TRBJ2-3	CASSEGMTSGATDTQYF	TGTGCCAGCAGTGAAGGTATGACTAGCGGAGCGACAGATACGCAGTATTTT
TRBV4-1	TRBD2	NA	TRBJ2-1	CASSQAGLAANEQFF	TGCGCCAGCAGCCAAGCCGGACTAGCGGCCAATGAGCAGTTCTTC
TRBV19	NA	NA	TRBJ2-1	CASSIEGRRTNEQFF	TGTGCCAGTAGTATCGAAGGACGGCGGACCAATGAGCAGTTCTTC
TRBV9	TRBD2	NA	TRBJ2-1	CASSVDPLAGVRNEQFF	TGTGCCAGCAGCGTAGACCCACTAGCGGGGGTGAGGAATGAGCAGTTCTTC
TRBV10-3	NA	NA	TRBJ1-5	CAIRMGHDSNQPQHF	TGTGCCATCAGAATGGGACACGATAGCAATCAGCCCCAGCATTTT
TRBV27	TRBD2	NA	TRBJ2-7	CASRGWRESSYEQYF	TGTGCCAGCAGGGGGTGGCGGGAGAGCTCCTACGAGCAGTACTTC
TRBV6-5	NA	NA	TRBJ2-1	CASSYIGGPYNEQFF	TGTGCCAGCAGTTACATAGGTGGCCCCTACAATGAGCAGTTCTTC
TRBV5-1	TRBD2	NA	TRBJ2-1	CASSLSGGEAYNEQFF	TGCGCCAGCAGCTTGAGCGGGGGCGAGGCCTACAATGAGCAGTTCTTC
TRBV3-1/TRBV3-2	NA	NA	TRBJ2-3	CASSRVGYTDTQYF	TGTGCCAGCAGCCGGGTCGGTTACACAGATACGCAGTATTTT
TRBV7-9	NA	NA	TRBJ1-5	CASSIGVAKQPQHF	TGTGCCAGCAGCATCGGGGTGGCGAAGCAGCCCCAGCATTTT
TRBV6-1	TRBD1	NA	TRBJ2-7	CASSESGQPYEQYF	TGTGCCAGCAGTGAATCGGGACAGCCCTACGAGCAGTACTTC
TRBV9	NA	NA	TRBJ1-1	CASSVGQQVTEAFF	TGTGCCAGCAGCGTAGGACAGCAAGTCACTGAAGCTTTCTTT
TRBV12-3/TRBV12-4	NA	NA	TRBJ1-1	CASSPGLVAFF	TGTGCCAGCAGCCCTGGTCTTGTCGCTTTCTTT
TRBV7-9	NA	NA	TRBJ2-7	CASSLALVYYEQYF	TGTGCCAGCAGCTTAGCGCTGGTGTATTACGAGCAGTACTTC
TRBV5-1	TRBD1	NA	TRBJ1-4	CASSLGTGGNEKLFF	TGCGCCAGCAGCTTGGGGACAGGGGGCAATGAAAAACTGTTTTTT
TRBV11-2	TRBD2	NA	TRBJ2-5	CASSLGLAGTQVTQYF	TGTGCCAGCAGCTTAGGTCTAGCGGGGACCCAAGTGACCCAGTACTTC
TRBV2	TRBD2	NA	TRBJ2-2	CASSGTSKDAGELFF	TGTGCCAGCAGTGGGACTAGCAAGGACGCCGGGGAGCTGTTTTTT
TRBV27	NA	NA	TRBJ1-2	CASSFPRGGSYGYTF	TGTGCCAGCAGTTTCCCCCGGGGGGGCAGCTATGGCTACACCTTC
TRBV4-1	NA	NA	TRBJ2-7	CASSQDFSKYEQYF	TGCGCCAGCAGCCAAGATTTCAGCAAATACGAGCAGTACTTC
TRBV3-1/TRBV3-2	NA	NA	TRBJ1-2	CASSQDMGEYGYTF	TGTGCCAGCAGCCAAGACATGGGGGAGTATGGCTACACCTTC